Described below is a single TCR beta chain sequence and its context. Produced via immunoSEQ multiplex PCR; TCRdb's table is partial and in-frame only. The repertoire consists of about 98,000 clones, with 80% to 90% occurring once and the leading ten covering around 2%. Sample treatment: preoperative locoregional IRX-2 cytokine immunotherapy. Preoperative locoregional IRX-2 cytokine immunotherapy was tested in the phase Ib source study. V shed 8 bases, J shed 4 bases, and the junction held 8 bases outside the gene matches. Germline lookup yields CDR1 SGHNT and CDR2 YENEEA. The CDR3 runs 15 residues. This sample is drawn from a study of preoperative IRX-2 immunotherapy in early breast cancer.

J is TRBJ2-1 and V is TRBV11-3; 10 nucleotides align to TRBD2. The input for sequencing was tumor tissue, taken after IRX-2 immunotherapy. This TCR was recovered from a human donor with breast cancer. CDR3 nucleotide sequence: TGTGCCAGCGGGACTCTAGCGGGGGCATACAATGAGCAGTTCTTC. Amino acids: CASGTLAGAYNEQFF. Filled out from reference TRBV11-3 and TRBJ2-1, the complete variable domain reads EAGVVQSPRYKIIEKKQPVAFWCNPISGHNTLYWYLQNLGQGPELLIRYENEEAVDDSQLPKDRFSAERLKGVDSTLKIQPAELGDSAVYLCASGTLAGAYNEQFFGPGTRLTVL.